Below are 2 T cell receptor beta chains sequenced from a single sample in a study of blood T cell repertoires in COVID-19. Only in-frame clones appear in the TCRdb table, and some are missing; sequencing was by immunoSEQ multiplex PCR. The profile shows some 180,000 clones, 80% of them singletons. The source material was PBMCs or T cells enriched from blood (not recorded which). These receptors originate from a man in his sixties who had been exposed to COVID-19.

For the CDR3, the DNA is TGTGCCAGCAGCTCGACTAGCGGGTTCACCGGGGAGCTGTTTTTT. As protein: CASSSTSGFTGELFF. V usage is TRBV5-4 and J usage is TRBJ2-2; TRBD2 matches 10 bases. V lost 3 bases and J lost 4; bases outside the gene matches: 3. The CDR3 length is 15 residues. The germline V gene encodes CDR1 SGHNT and CDR2 YYREEE (reference sequence).

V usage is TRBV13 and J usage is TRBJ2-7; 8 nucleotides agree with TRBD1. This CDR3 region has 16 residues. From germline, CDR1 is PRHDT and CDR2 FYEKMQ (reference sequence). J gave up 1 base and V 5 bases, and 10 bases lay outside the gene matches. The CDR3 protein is CASSQGGRQGSYEQYF. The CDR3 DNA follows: TGTGCCAGCAGCCAGGGTGGGAGACAGGGGTCCTACGAGCAGTACTTC.